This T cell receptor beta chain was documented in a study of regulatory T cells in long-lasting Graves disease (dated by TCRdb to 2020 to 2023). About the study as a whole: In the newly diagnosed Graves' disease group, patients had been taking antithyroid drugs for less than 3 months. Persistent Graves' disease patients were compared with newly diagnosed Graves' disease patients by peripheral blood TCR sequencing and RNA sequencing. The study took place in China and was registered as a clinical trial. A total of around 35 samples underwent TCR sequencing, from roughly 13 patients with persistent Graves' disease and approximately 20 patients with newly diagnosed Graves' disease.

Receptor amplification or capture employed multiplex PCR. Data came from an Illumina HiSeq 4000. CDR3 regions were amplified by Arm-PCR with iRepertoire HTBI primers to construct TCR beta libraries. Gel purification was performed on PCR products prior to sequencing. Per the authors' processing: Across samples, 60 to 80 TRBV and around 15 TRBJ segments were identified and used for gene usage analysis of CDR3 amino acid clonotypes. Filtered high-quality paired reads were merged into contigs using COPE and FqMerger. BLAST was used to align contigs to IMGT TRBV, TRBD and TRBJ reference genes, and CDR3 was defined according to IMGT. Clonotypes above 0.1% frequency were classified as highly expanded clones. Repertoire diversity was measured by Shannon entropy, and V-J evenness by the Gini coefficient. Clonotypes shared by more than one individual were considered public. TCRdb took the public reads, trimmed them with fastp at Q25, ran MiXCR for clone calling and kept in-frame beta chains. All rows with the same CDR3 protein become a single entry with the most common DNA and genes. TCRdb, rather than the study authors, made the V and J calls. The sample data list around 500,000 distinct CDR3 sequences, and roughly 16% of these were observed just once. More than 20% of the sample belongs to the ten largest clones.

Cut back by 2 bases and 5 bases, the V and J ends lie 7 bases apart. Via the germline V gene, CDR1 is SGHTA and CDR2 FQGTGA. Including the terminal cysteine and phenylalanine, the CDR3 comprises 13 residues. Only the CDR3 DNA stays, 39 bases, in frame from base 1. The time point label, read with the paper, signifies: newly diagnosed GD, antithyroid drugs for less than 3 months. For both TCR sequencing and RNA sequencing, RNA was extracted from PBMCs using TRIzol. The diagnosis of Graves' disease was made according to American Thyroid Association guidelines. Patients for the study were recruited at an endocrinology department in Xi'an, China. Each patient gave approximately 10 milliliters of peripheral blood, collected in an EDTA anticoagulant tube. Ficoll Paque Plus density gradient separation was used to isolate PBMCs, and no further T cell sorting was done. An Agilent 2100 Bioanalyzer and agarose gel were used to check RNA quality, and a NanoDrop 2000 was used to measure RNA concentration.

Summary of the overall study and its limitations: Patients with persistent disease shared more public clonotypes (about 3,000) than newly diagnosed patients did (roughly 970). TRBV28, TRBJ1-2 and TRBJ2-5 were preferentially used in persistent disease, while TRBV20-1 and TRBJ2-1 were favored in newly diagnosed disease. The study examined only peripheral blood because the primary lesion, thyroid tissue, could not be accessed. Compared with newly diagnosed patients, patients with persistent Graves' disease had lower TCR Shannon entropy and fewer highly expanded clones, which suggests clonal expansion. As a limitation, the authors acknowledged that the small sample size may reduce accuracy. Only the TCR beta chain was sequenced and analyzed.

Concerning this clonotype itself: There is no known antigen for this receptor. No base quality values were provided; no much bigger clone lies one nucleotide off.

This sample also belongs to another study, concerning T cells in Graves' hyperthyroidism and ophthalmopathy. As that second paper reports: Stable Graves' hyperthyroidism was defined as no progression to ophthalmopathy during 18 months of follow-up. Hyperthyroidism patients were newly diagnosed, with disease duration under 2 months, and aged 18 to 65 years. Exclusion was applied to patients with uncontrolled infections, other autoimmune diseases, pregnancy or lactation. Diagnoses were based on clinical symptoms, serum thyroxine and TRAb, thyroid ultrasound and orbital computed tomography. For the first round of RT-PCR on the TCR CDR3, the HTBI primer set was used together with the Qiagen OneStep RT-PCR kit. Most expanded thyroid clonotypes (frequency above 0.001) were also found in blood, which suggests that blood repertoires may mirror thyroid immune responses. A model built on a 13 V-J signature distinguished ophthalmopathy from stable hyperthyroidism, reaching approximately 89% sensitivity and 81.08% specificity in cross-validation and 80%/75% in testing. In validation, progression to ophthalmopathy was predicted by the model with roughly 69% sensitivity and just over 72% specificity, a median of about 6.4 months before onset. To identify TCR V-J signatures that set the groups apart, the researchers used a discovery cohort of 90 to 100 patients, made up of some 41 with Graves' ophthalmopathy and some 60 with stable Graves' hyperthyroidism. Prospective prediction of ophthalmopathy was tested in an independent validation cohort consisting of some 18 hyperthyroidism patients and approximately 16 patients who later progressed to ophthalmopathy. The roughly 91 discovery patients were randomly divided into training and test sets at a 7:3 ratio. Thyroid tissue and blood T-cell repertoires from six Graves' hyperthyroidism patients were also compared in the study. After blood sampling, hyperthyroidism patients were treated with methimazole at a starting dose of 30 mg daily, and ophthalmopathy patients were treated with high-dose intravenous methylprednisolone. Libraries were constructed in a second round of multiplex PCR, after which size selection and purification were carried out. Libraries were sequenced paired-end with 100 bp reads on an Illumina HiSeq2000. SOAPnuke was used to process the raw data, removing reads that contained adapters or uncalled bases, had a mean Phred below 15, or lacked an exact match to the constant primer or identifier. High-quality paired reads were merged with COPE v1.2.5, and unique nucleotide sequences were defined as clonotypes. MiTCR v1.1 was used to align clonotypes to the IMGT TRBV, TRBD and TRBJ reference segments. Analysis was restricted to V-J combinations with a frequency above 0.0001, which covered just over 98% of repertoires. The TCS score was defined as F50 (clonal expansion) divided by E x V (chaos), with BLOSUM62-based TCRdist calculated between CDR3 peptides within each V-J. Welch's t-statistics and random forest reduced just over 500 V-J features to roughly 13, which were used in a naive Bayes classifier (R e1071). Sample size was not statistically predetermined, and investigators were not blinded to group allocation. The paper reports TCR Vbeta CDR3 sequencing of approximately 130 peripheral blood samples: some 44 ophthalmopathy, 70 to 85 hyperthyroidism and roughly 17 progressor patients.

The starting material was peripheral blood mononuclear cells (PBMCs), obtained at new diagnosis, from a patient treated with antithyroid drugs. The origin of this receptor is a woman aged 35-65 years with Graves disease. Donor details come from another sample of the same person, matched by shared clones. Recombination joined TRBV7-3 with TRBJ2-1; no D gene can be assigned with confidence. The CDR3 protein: CASSLVSDNEQFF. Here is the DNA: TGTGCCAGCAGCTTAGTTTCTGACAATGAGCAGTTCTTC. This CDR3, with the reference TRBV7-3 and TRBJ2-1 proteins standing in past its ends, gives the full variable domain GAGVSQTPSNKVTEKGKYVELRCDPISGHTALYWYRQSLGQGPEFLIYFQGTGAADDSGLPNDRFFAVRPEGSVSTLKIQRTERGDSAVYLCASSLVSDNEQFFGPGTRLTVL.